This T cell receptor beta chain was sequenced in a study of blood T cell repertoires in COVID-19. Study details: Samples taken during acute and convalescent COVID-19 were collected in the United States, Italy and Spain.

Individuals aged 18 to 89 years were recruited from approximately 22 US areas. Cohort allocation depended upon clinical history that participants reported. Per the authors' pipeline: It was from reference gene primer amplification that nucleated cell counts were estimated. Data came from immunoSEQ multiplex PCR; TCRdb stores just in-frame clones and leaves some out. That table furnishes V, J and clone size, whereas the DNA furnished D and trimming. Among a few hundred thousand clones listed, about 86% were seen once. The CDR3 spans 14 residues. In germline, CDR1 is LGHNA, CDR2 YNFKEQ. The J segment lost 3 bases and the V segment lost 3 bases, leaving 2 bases of the junction unmatched.

The TCR comes from a woman in her 50s who had recovered from COVID-19. The sample was PBMCs or T cells enriched from blood (not recorded which). The rearrangement links TRBV4-2 to TRBJ2-3; 8 bases agree with TRBD1. The chain's CDR3 is CASSQTGETDTQYF. The CDR3 DNA reads as TGTGCCAGCAGCCAGACAGGGGAAACAGATACGCAGTATTTT.